This TCR beta chain was found in a study of human T cells and chemical hapten exposure. Turning to the study itself: How much TCR each sample yielded varied, mostly because pooled library volumes differed slightly.

This clonotype was seen many times. Its specificity is not known. It was the library that attached unique molecular identifiers to individual cDNA molecules. TCRdb passed the RACE reads through MiXCR, listing each CDR3 protein once. The data contain about 130,000 distinct CDR3 sequences, approximately 9.5% of them singletons. Study-wide results and caveats: Sensitization with DPC brought no change to TCRs above 1 in 1000 in frequency.

As to time point: healthy volunteer bleed at 2 weeks. It was unfractionated whole blood from which total RNA was extracted. Sequenced input: whole blood. The TCR sequence derives from a male donor in good health. Some clones in this sample may be carry-over from other donors' samples.

The DNA of the CDR3 is TGTGCCAGCAGTTTCTCGGCCCGGTACAATGAGCAGTTCTTC. It specifies CASSFSARYNEQFF. The chain combines TRBV27 with TRBJ2-1; D gene unclear. This CDR3 is built from 14 residues. The V gene's germline CDR1 is MNHEY and CDR2 SMNVEV (reference sequence). Between the trimmed V and J ends, which lost 3 bases and 4 bases, there was a span of 10 bases.